Following are 21 T cell receptor beta chains from one sample sequenced in a study of T-cell memory formation after mild COVID-19. In TCRdb, the 5' RACE reads were re-called with MiXCR into one record per CDR3 protein. The data contain roughly 150,000 distinct CDR3 sequences, approximately 14% of them singletons. The source material was PBMCs or a T cell subset sorted from them (not recorded which). Receptors were obtained from an adult woman who had mild COVID-19 (a few samples of this study predate the infection). Cell type and time point are not known.

This rearrangement joins TRBV7-2 to TRBJ2-5; 14 nucleotides match TRBD2. Trimming took 0 bases from V and 4 from J; bases not matched to a gene: 4. The germline CDR1 and CDR2 sequences are SGHTA and FQGNSA. The CDR3 is made up of 17 amino acids. DNA for the CDR3: TGTGCCAGCAGCTTAGCGGGACTAGCGGGGGTTGGAGAGACCCAGTACTTC. Translated, it gives CASSLAGLAGVGETQYF.

This clonotype has only a few counts. The DNA of the CDR3 is TGCGCCAGCAGCCAAGTCGAAATGCCCACCACGGAGACCCAGTACTTC. Translated, it gives CASSQVEMPTTETQYF. V and J are TRBV4-1 and TRBJ2-5; D is uncertain. Germline loops: CDR1 MGHRA, CDR2 YSYEKL. Trimming cost V 1 base and J 5 bases, with 17 bases left between them. The CDR3 loop spans 16 amino acids.

This chain links TRBV29-1 with TRBJ2-1, with 8 bases matching TRBD1. Germline V CDR1 and CDR2: SQVTM, ANQGSEA. This CDR3 region has 15 residues. J gave up 2 bases and V 3 bases, and 6 bases lay outside the gene matches. The CDR3 DNA follows: TGCAGCGTTGACTACAGGGGGAGAGCCTACAATGAGCAGTTCTTC. It encodes CSVDYRGRAYNEQFF.

V usage is TRBV7-2 and J usage is TRBJ1-1; D unclear. The V and J ends lost 3 bases and 0 bases respectively, with 17 bases between them. The CDR3 has 17 residues. Looked up from germline, CDR1 is SGHTA and CDR2 is FQGNSA. CDR3 protein: CASSFSGRRVMNTEAFF. CDR3 bases: TGTGCCAGCAGCTTCTCGGGGAGGAGAGTCATGAACACTGAAGCTTTCTTT.

This chain joins TRBV5-1 and TRBJ2-7, with D unclear. Trimming took off 4 bases at V and 0 bases at J, with 17 bases between the two ends. In germline, CDR1 is SGHRS, CDR2 YFSETQ. The CDR3 runs 16 residues. The CDR3 DNA reads TGCGCCAGCAGCCTTGTGCCAGACAAGAGCTCCTACGAGCAGTACTTC. It yields the protein CASSLVPDKSSYEQYF.

The chain combines TRBV5-1 with TRBJ1-2; 8 bases are a match to TRBD1. Germline values: CDR1 SGHRS, CDR2 YFSETQ. The length of the CDR3 is 15 residues. V trimming: 0 bases; J trimming: 4 bases; junction bases outside the gene matches: 5. CDR3 amino acids: CASSLEGQGVYGYTF. The CDR3 region has the DNA TGCGCCAGCAGCTTGGAAGGACAGGGAGTCTATGGCTACACCTTC.

The gene calls are TRBV2 and TRBJ2-3; D unresolved. The CDR3 contains 14 residues. The ends were cut back, 8 bases at V and 4 bases at J, with 16 bases in the middle. Germline CDR1 SNHLY, CDR2 FYNNEI. DNA of the CDR3: TGTGCCAGCGGATCGAACGTTGCGGCAGATACGCAGTATTTT. As protein: CASGSNVAADTQYF.

This clonotype occurred a few times. The V and J genes are TRBV5-1 and TRBJ2-1; a possible D gene is TRBD2 (7 bases). Trimming removed 0 bases from V and 10 bases from J, with 14 bases in between. Germline V lookup: CDR1 SGHRS, CDR2 YFSETQ. The CDR3 loop spans 14 amino acids. As DNA, the CDR3 is TGCGCCAGCAGCTTGGGGACGGGGGGCTGGGAGCAGTTCTTC. Translated: CASSLGTGGWEQFF.

This chain uses TRBV7-2 with TRBJ2-2; 7 nucleotides align to TRBD1. Germline V gene lookup returns CDR1 SGHTA and CDR2 FQGNSA. The V and J ends lost 2 bases and 0 bases, in that order; junction bases with no gene match: 6. The CDR3 consists of 17 residues. The CDR3 reads CASSLWVTGTNTGELFF. The CDR3 DNA follows: TGTGCCAGCAGCTTATGGGTGACAGGGACGAACACCGGGGAGCTGTTTTTT.

This clonotype was recorded only once. Possible read error: a much larger clone is one base away. Here the CDR3 DNA reads TGTGCCAGCGGGGACAGGGGCTACGAGCAGTACTTC. Encoded protein: CASGDRGYEQYF. J is TRBJ2-7 and V is TRBV27, with 10 bases aligning to TRBD1. Germline V CDR1 and CDR2: MNHEY, SMNVEV (reference sequence). CDR3 length equals 12 residues. V lost 8 bases and J lost 3; bases outside the gene matches: 1.

This clonotype was detected only a few times. The rearrangement uses TRBV7-9 and TRBJ2-7; 8 bases fit TRBD2. The germline gives CDR1 SEHNR, CDR2 FQNEAQ (reference sequence). The junction had 15 bases not matched to a gene; V was cut back by 4 bases and J by 4 bases. CDR3 length: 17 amino acids. CDR3 coding DNA: TGTGCCAGCAGCTGGGGTGGAGGACTAGCCGATGTTTACGAGCAGTACTTC. Amino acid sequence: CASSWGGGLADVYEQYF.

The rearrangement joins TRBV29-1 to TRBJ2-5; tentative D call: TRBD1 (6 bases). Germline CDR1 SQVTM, CDR2 ANQGSEA. The CDR3 spans 12 residues. The V and J ends lost 5 bases and 1 base respectively, with 8 bases between them. The CDR3 DNA reads TGCAGCGTTAAACAGGGCCAAGAGACCCAGTACTTC. Translation gives CSVKQGQETQYF. The entire variable domain, with the rest obtained from reference TRBV29-1 and TRBJ2-5, is as follows: SAVISQKPSRDICQRGTSLTIQCQVDSQVTMMFWYRQQPGQSLTLIATANQGSEATYESGFVIDKFPISRPNLTFSTLTVSNMSPEDSSIYLCSVKQGQETQYFGPGTRLLVL.

In this sample, this clonotype turned up a few times. The chain links TRBV20-1 to TRBJ1-1; unclear D gene. CDR1 and CDR2 (germline): DFQATT, SNEGSKA (reference sequence). The CDR3 has 10 residues. V dropped 4 bases and J dropped 1 base, with 1 base sitting between them. The CDR3 coding sequence is TGCAGTGCTAAGAACACTGAAGCTTTCTTT. Translation gives CSAKNTEAFF.

The chain couples TRBV7-6 to TRBJ2-2; D is perhaps TRBD2 (5 bases). Trimming took 5 bases from V and 7 from J, leaving 14 bases between them. Germline CDR1 reads SGHVS; CDR2 reads FNYEAQ. CDR3 length equals 14 residues. The CDR3: CASSPRLAGGELFF. The CDR3 DNA is TGTGCCAGCAGCCCCAGGCTAGCTGGCGGGGAGCTGTTTTTT.

This clonotype has more than one count but fewer than ten. The chain joins TRBV27 to TRBJ2-7, with 14 bases lining up with TRBD2. The CDR3 totals 13 residues. Per germline, CDR1 MNHEY and CDR2 SMNVEV (reference sequence). The junction had 2 bases not matched to a gene; V was cut back by 10 bases and J by 3 bases. The CDR3 coding sequence is TGTGCCACCGGACTAGCGGGAGGCTACGAGCAGTACTTC. It specifies CATGLAGGYEQYF.

This clonotype was recorded a few times. This chain connects TRBV12-3 or TRBV12-4 to TRBJ1-1, with D tentatively TRBD1 (6 bases). The CDR3 totals 13 residues. V shed 6 bases and J shed 6 bases, with 14 bases lying between them. The CDR3 here is CASRPQGSPEAFF. CDR3 DNA sequence: TGTGCCAGCAGGCCTCAGGGGAGCCCTGAAGCTTTCTTT.

The V call is TRBV7-2, the J call TRBJ2-3; 10 bases are a match to TRBD2. CDR1 and CDR2 (germline): SGHTA, FQGNSA. Trimming cost V 3 bases and J 0 bases; bases outside gene matches: 6. The CDR3 has 17 residues. This CDR3 reads CASSFFLAGASTDTQYF. Written as DNA, the CDR3 is TGTGCCAGCAGCTTTTTCCTAGCGGGGGCTAGCACAGATACGCAGTATTTT.

The rearrangement joins TRBV7-9 to TRBJ2-7, with D perhaps assigned TRBD1 or TRBD2 (5 bases each). V lost 5 bases to trimming and J lost 0 bases, with 14 bases between them. The CDR3 has 15 residues. Germline CDR1 and CDR2: SEHNR and FQNEAQ (reference sequence). CDR3: CASSQSGTASYEQYF. CDR3 sequence (DNA): TGTGCCAGCAGCCAATCCGGGACGGCCTCCTACGAGCAGTACTTC. The full variable domain, in which reference TRBV7-9 and TRBJ2-7 provide the parts outside the CDR3, is DTGVSQNPRHKITKRGQNVTFRCDPISEHNRLYWYRQTLGQGPEFLTYFQNEAQLEKSRLLSDRFSAERPKGSFSTLEIQRTEQGDSAMYLCASSQSGTASYEQYFGPGTRLTVT.

This clonotype appeared a few times. The CDR3 reads CASSGGTGEETQYF. In DNA form, the CDR3 reads TGCGCCAGCAGCGGCGGGACAGGGGAAGAGACCCAGTACTTC. This chain links TRBV5-1 with TRBJ2-5; 10 nucleotides match TRBD1. Germline V lookup: CDR1 SGHRS, CDR2 YFSETQ. CDR3 length: 14 residues. V shed 4 bases and J 3 bases; nucleotides not matched to a gene: 3.

This chain links TRBV29-1 with TRBJ1-1; D is possibly TRBD1 (6 bases). Trimming took off 5 bases at V and 5 bases at J, with 15 bases between the two ends. The CDR3 spans 13 residues. CDR1 is SQVTM and CDR2 is ANQGSEA in the germline V gene. The CDR3 DNA reads as TGCAGCGTTTGGGGGGCCGGGGTGACTGAAGCTTTCTTT. Encoded protein: CSVWGAGVTEAFF.

The chain is built from TRBV24-1 and TRBJ2-1, with D possibly called TRBD1 or TRBD2 (5 bases each). Trimming left V 8 bases short and J 3 bases short, with 13 bases between. The CDR3 loop spans 14 amino acids. CDR1 and CDR2 (germline): KGHDR, SFDVKD. The CDR3 DNA reads TGTGCCACCACCACCGGGACCCACTACAATGAGCAGTTCTTC. Its translation: CATTTGTHYNEQFF.